This T cell receptor beta chain derives from a study of cytomegalovirus exposure and HLA in healthy donors. Study-level information: As released early, the data held 65 million to 90 million unique TCRs from HLA-typed donors.

Concerning this clone: Its antigen is unknown. The same CDR3 arises from other DNA sequences in this sample as well.

Study-level findings and limits: A later analysis linked a missense DCLRE1C variant to TCR beta V- and J-gene trimming. A classifier reportedly called cytomegalovirus status with high sensitivity and specificity.

Both 60 Vbeta primers and 13 Jbeta primers went into the PCR. Sequencing used immunoSEQ multiplex PCR; TCRdb keeps in-frame clones, though not all of them. The repertoire holds approximately 190,000 clones, with roughly 76% as singletons. CDR3 length: 11 amino acids. Germline-derived CDR1 and CDR2 are SNHLY and FYNNEI. Trimming took off 3 bases at V and 6 bases at J, with 3 bases between the two ends. V gene TRBV2 combines with J gene TRBJ2-1; the D is unclear. Source material: PBMCs. The source is a woman in her thirties in good health and CMV-seropositive. The CDR3 DNA sequence: TGTGCCAGCAGTGAGCGCAATGAGCAGTTCTTC. It translates to CASSERNEQFF.